These 13 T cell receptor beta chains share one sample of origin, sequenced in a study of OX40 agonist ivuxolimab in advanced cancers. TCRdb's table, derived via immunoSEQ multiplex PCR, lists solely in-frame clones and lacks some. The sample has around 140,000 clones; about 93% are singletons. The material sequenced was CD4+ or CD8+ T cells sorted from blood, taken in a trial of the OX40 agonist ivuxolimab. The receptors stem from an adult with an advanced solid tumor such as melanoma, head and neck, liver or kidney cancer.

V is TRBV9 and J is TRBJ2-3, with 7 bases matching TRBD1. This CDR3 is 16 amino acids long. Germline V gives CDR1 SGDLS, CDR2 YYNGEE. Germline trimming cut 4 bases from V and 3 bases from J; bases unmatched to any gene: 11. The CDR3 loop reads CASSIQGDARTDTQYF. Written as DNA, the CDR3 is TGTGCCAGCAGCATTCAGGGGGACGCCAGAACAGATACGCAGTATTTT.

The V and J genes are TRBV5-1 and TRBJ2-7, with TRBD1 as a possible D gene (5 bases). The CDR3 is 12 amino acids. The germline V gene encodes CDR1 SGHRS and CDR2 YFSETQ. Deletions cut 2 bases from V and 6 bases from J, with 9 bases between. The CDR3 DNA follows: TGCGCCAGCAGCTTCACAGGTCGCGAGCAGTACTTC. The encoded protein is CASSFTGREQYF.

V and J are TRBV11-3 and TRBJ2-1, with D possibly being TRBD2 (6 bases). CDR1 and CDR2 (germline): SGHNT, YENEEA. CDR3 size: 14 residues. Deletions cut 1 base from V and 9 bases from J, with 13 bases between. The CDR3 DNA follows: TGTGCCAGCAGCTTAGTGGGGGGAGTTCTTGAGCAGTTCTTC. As protein: CASSLVGGVLEQFF.

The chain links TRBV10-3 to TRBJ1-6; 8 nucleotides align to TRBD1. V trimming: 7 bases; J trimming: 10 bases; junction bases outside the gene matches: 6. CDR3 length equals 13 residues. Germline V gives CDR1 ENHRY, CDR2 SYGVKD. The CDR3 reads CAINEDRVSPLHF. CDR3 in DNA: TGTGCCATCAACGAGGACAGGGTGTCACCCCTCCACTTT.

This clone appeared once. The DNA of the CDR3 is TGTGCCAGCAGCTACGAAGGAGCAGATACGCAGTATTTT. Translated: CASSYEGADTQYF. This chain joins TRBV7-3 and TRBJ2-3; no firm D call. Germline V lookup: CDR1 SGHTA, CDR2 FQGTGA. V dropped 4 bases and J dropped 4 bases, with 9 bases sitting between them. The CDR3 runs 13 residues.

Only a few counts were recorded for this clone. This chain links TRBV6-1 with TRBJ1-1, with D hard to call. Trimming pared 3 bases from V and 8 bases from J, leaving 10 bases between. The length of the CDR3 is 12 residues. Per germline, CDR1 MNHNS and CDR2 SASEGT. CDR3 loop: CASSELWKEAFF. DNA for the CDR3: TGTGCCAGCAGTGAGTTATGGAAAGAAGCTTTCTTT.

This chain joins TRBV28 and TRBJ1-2, with D maybe TRBD1 (6 bases). The ends were cut back, 6 bases at V and 6 bases at J, with 20 bases in the middle. This CDR3 has 15 residues. Per the germline V gene, CDR1 is MDHEN and CDR2 is SYDVKM. CDR3 DNA: TGTGCCAGCAGCTCCCAGGCGGGGGGCGTGAATGGCTACACCTTC. It translates to CASSSQAGGVNGYTF.

The sample holds a few counts of this clone. The CDR3 nucleotides are TGTGCTAGTGGTTCAAATCCGAACACTGAAGCTTTCTTT. Its protein is CASGSNPNTEAFF. The chain joins TRBV12-5 to TRBJ1-1; D is undetermined. The CDR3 consists of 13 residues. Trimming removed 4 bases from V and 1 base from J, with 7 bases in between. CDR1 and CDR2 (germline): LGHNT, FRNRAP.

The chain has TRBV6-1 and TRBJ2-7, with no clear D. Trimming removed 2 bases from V and 4 bases from J, with 6 bases in between. The germline V gene encodes CDR1 MNHNS and CDR2 SASEGT. The length of the CDR3 is 12 residues. As DNA, the CDR3 is TGTGCCAGCAGTGAATCCCGATACGAGCAGTACTTC. Protein product: CASSESRYEQYF.

The rearrangement joins TRBV5-6 to TRBJ2-7; D possibly corresponds to TRBD1 (7 bases). This CDR3 comprises 14 residues. Germline CDR1 reads SGHDT; CDR2 reads YYEEEE. V lost 5 bases and J lost 2, with 14 bases in between. The CDR3 loop reads CASRTQGGAYEQYF. In DNA, the CDR3 is TGTGCCAGCAGGACCCAGGGGGGTGCCTACGAGCAGTACTTC.

The rearrangement joins TRBV6-1 to TRBJ1-4; the D is unclear. Germline values: CDR1 MNHNS, CDR2 SASEGT. CDR3 length: 14 residues. V lost 4 bases to trimming and J lost 4 bases, with 10 bases between them. The CDR3 sequence is CASSGRTYNEKLFF. CDR3 coding DNA: TGTGCCAGCAGTGGCCGGACGTATAATGAAAAACTGTTTTTT.

The CDR3 DNA is TGTGCCAGCAGCTTCGGGACACCATCCTACGAGCAGTACTTC. This translates into CASSFGTPSYEQYF. The chain is built from TRBV5-6 and TRBJ2-7; the D gene is possibly TRBD1 (6 bases). Germline V gene lookup returns CDR1 SGHDT and CDR2 YYEEEE. The V gene lost 2 bases and the J gene lost 1 base, with 10 bases spanning the gap. This CDR3 comprises 14 residues.

The V call is TRBV27, the J call TRBJ1-5, with D possibly TRBD1 on 5 matching bases. CDR3 length equals 17 residues. Trimming cost V 1 base and J 1 base, with 14 bases left between them. Per the germline V gene, CDR1 is MNHEY and CDR2 is SMNVEV (reference sequence). CDR3 sequence (DNA): TGTGCCAGCAGTTTATATCCCCCACAGGTGAGCAATCAGCCCCAGCATTTT. Its protein product is CASSLYPPQVSNQPQHF.